This T cell receptor beta chain appears in the sequencing data of a study of radiotherapy plus CTLA-4 blockade in lung cancer. As for the study in general: The study recorded objective responses in less than 20% of patients and disease control in 31%.

CDR3 size: 14 residues. V was trimmed by 4 bases and J by 8 bases, leaving 16 bases between them. The V gene's germline CDR1 is SGDLS and CDR2 YYNGEE. The table came from immunoSEQ multiplex PCR; TCRdb's copy has only in-frame clones and leaves some out. The sample has around 100,000 clones; approximately 77% are singletons. The source material was peripheral blood, sampled from a patient treated with radiotherapy plus ipilimumab. This TCR derives from a human donor with non-small cell lung cancer that progressed on radiotherapy plus ipilimumab. Some clones in this sample may be carry-over from other donors' samples. V is TRBV9 and J is TRBJ2-1; TRBD2 might be the D (6 bases). The CDR3 loop is CASSPGTEKDEQFF. The DNA of the CDR3 is TGTGCCAGCAGCCCCGGGACTGAGAAGGATGAGCAGTTCTTC. Together with reference TRBV9 and TRBJ2-1, the CDR3 gives the full variable domain: DSGVTQTPKHLITATGQRVTLRCSPRSGDLSVYWYQQSLDQGLQFLIQYYNGEERAKGNILERFSAQQFPDLHSELNLSSLELGDSALYFCASSPGTEKDEQFFGPGTRLTVL.